Below are 13 T cell receptor beta chains sequenced from a single sample in a study of T cell responses to AZD1222 COVID-19 vaccine. Profiled with immunoSEQ multiplex PCR; TCRdb holds only in-frame clones, not every one. The sample has about 84,000 clones, 90% to 95% seen once. The sequencing used peripheral blood, collected 28 days after the second AZD1222 dose. The receptor source for this set is an adult who received the AZD1222 COVID-19 vaccine.

The chain employs TRBV9 and TRBJ1-2, with D uncertain. The V gene lost 4 bases and the J gene lost 4 bases, with 11 bases spanning the gap. Germline loops: CDR1 SGDLS, CDR2 YYNGEE. CDR3 length equals 13 residues. CDR3 in amino acids: CASSPQPSYGYTF. In DNA form, the CDR3 reads TGTGCCAGCAGCCCACAGCCATCCTATGGCTACACCTTC.

The gene calls are TRBV5-5 and TRBJ1-1, with D unclear. The CDR3 is 15 residues long. Trimming removed 0 bases from V and 4 bases from J, with 13 bases in between. The germline V gene has CDR1 SGHKS and CDR2 YYEKEE (reference sequence). The CDR3 nucleotides are TGTGCCAGCAGCTTGGACCCGGGCGTTGGCACTGAAGCTTTCTTT. It translates to CASSLDPGVGTEAFF.

The J gene is TRBJ1-2, the V gene TRBV5-4, with D possibly being TRBD1 (6 bases). Deletions cut 4 bases from V and 5 bases from J, with 15 bases between. The CDR3 is 14 amino acids. CDR1 is SGHNT and CDR2 is YYREEE in the germline V gene (reference sequence). CDR3 nucleotide sequence: TGTGCCAGCAGCCTCCGGACCCAGGGGTATGGCTACACCTTC. Translation gives CASSLRTQGYGYTF.

The rearrangement uses TRBV11-2 and TRBJ1-6, with no clear D. The V gene's germline CDR1 is SGHAT and CDR2 FQNNGV. The ends were cut back, 2 bases at V and 9 bases at J, with 14 bases in the middle. CDR3 size: 15 residues. CDR3: CASSLSQVRGSPLHF. Written as DNA, the CDR3 is TGTGCCAGCAGCTTATCCCAGGTTCGAGGTTCACCCCTCCACTTT.

The chain has TRBV9 and TRBJ1-3; perhaps TRBD1 as D (5 bases). V dropped 5 bases and J dropped 0 bases, with 6 bases sitting between them. The CDR3 is made up of 13 amino acids. Germline V CDR1 and CDR2: SGDLS, YYNGEE. CDR3 in amino acids: CASRGVSGNTIYF. The CDR3 DNA reads as TGTGCCAGCAGGGGGGTCTCTGGAAACACCATATATTTT.

This clone appeared once. J is TRBJ1-5 and V is TRBV5-6, with D unresolved. The length of the CDR3 is 16 residues. V was cut by 4 bases and J by 2 bases, with 16 bases left in between. Germline loops: CDR1 SGHDT, CDR2 YYEEEE. The CDR3 DNA sequence: TGTGCCAGCAGCGATGGGAGGAGGGCGGGCAATCAGCCCCAGCATTTT. As protein: CASSDGRRAGNQPQHF.

V and J are TRBV5-1 and TRBJ1-4, with D hard to call. The V end lost 0 bases, the J end lost 1 base, and 10 bases lay between the germline ends. Germline CDR1 is SGHRS and CDR2 is YFSETQ. This CDR3 has 16 amino acids. CDR3 region: CASSLGSRETNEKLFF. The CDR3 DNA sequence: TGCGCCAGCAGCTTGGGGTCTAGGGAAACTAATGAAAAACTGTTTTTT.

Details on this clone: One end of the junction fails to match germline, which may point to a read error. The V gene is TRBV29-1, the J gene TRBJ1-6; no clear D. This CDR3 is built from 10 residues. Looked up from germline, CDR1 is SQVTM and CDR2 is ANQGSEA. The CDR3 DNA follows: TGCAGCGTCGAAGGTATGACCCTCCACTTT. Protein product: CSVEGMTLHF.

For this clone: The sample holds other DNA sequences that translate to the same CDR3. The rearrangement uses TRBV2 and TRBJ2-7; the D call may be TRBD1 or TRBD2 (6 bases each). CDR1 and CDR2 (germline): SNHLY, FYNNEI. The germline V and J ends were trimmed by 2 bases and 3 bases, with 11 bases remaining between them. The CDR3 loop spans 14 amino acids. In nucleotides, the CDR3 is TGTGCCAGCAGTGAATGGGGGGCTATCTACGAGCAGTACTTC. Translated, it gives CASSEWGAIYEQYF.

This rearrangement joins TRBV11-2 to TRBJ2-3; D unclear. There are 15 residues in the CDR3. The germline gives CDR1 SGHAT, CDR2 FQNNGV. With 1 base removed from V and 2 bases from J, the gap between germline ends came to 10 bases. CDR3 protein: CASSLAALPTDTQYF. In DNA form, the CDR3 reads TGTGCCAGCAGCTTAGCGGCCCTCCCCACAGATACGCAGTATTTT. The complete variable domain, with remaining parts taken from reference TRBV11-2 and TRBJ2-3, reads EAGVAQSPRYKIIEKRQSVAFWCNPISGHATLYWYQQILGQGPKLLIQFQNNGVVDDSQLPKDRFSAERLKGVDSTLKIQPAKLEDSAVYLCASSLAALPTDTQYFGPGTRLTVL.

The V and J genes are TRBV2 and TRBJ1-4, with 9 bases fitting TRBD1. The ends lost 6 bases at V and 4 bases at J; junction bases unmatched: 3. The germline gives CDR1 SNHLY, CDR2 FYNNEI. This CDR3 is built from 14 residues. CDR3 nucleotide sequence: TGTGCCAGCAGGGGACAGGGTCATAATGAAAAACTGTTTTTT. Translated: CASRGQGHNEKLFF.

The V gene is TRBV20-1, the J gene TRBJ1-1; tentative D call: TRBD1 (5 bases). Trimming took off 6 bases at V and 3 bases at J, with 8 bases between the two ends. This CDR3 comprises 11 residues. The V gene's germline CDR1 is DFQATT and CDR2 SNEGSKA (reference sequence). The CDR3 sequence: CSAMGDTEAFF. The CDR3, as DNA: TGCAGTGCCATGGGGGACACTGAAGCTTTCTTT.

CDR3 in amino acids: CSGGENEKLFF. The CDR3 DNA reads as TGCAGTGGGGGGGAGAATGAAAAACTGTTTTTT. The rearrangement joins TRBV20-1 to TRBJ1-4; the D gene is possibly TRBD1 (5 bases). The CDR3 loop spans 11 amino acids. The V end was cut by 7 bases, the J end by 5 bases, with 8 bases between. Per germline, CDR1 DFQATT and CDR2 SNEGSKA (reference sequence).